This T cell receptor (beta chain) was sequenced in a study of T cell changes during pregnancy in multiple sclerosis. Assay: immunoSEQ multiplex PCR; the TCRdb copy retains only in-frame clones and omits some. Of 35,000 to 45,000 clones detected, about 88% appear once; the ten largest clones hold over 4%. Per the germline V gene, CDR1 is MRHNA and CDR2 is SNTAGT. The germline V and J ends were trimmed by 5 bases and 5 bases, with 13 bases remaining between them. The CDR3 spans 15 residues. This clone was recorded at least ten times. Here the sequenced sample was CD8+ T cells from peripheral blood mononuclear cells, taken in the first trimester of pregnancy. The sequence was collected from a female donor with multiple sclerosis, enrolled in a pregnancy study. The chain carries TRBV6-4 and TRBJ1-6; weak D call: TRBD1 (5 bases). The CDR3 nucleotides read TGTGCCAGCAGTCAGGGTGAGATGGATAATTCACCCCTCCACTTT. Translating it yields CASSQGEMDNSPLHF.